Shown below are 26 T cell receptor beta chains from a single sample sequenced in a study of blood T cell repertoires in COVID-19. Profiled with immunoSEQ multiplex PCR; TCRdb holds only in-frame clones, not every one. The sample carries 66,000 or so clones, about four fifths recorded once. The sequenced sample was peripheral blood. The receptor set was obtained from a human donor in a cohort sampled during active COVID-19.

V gene TRBV7-2 combines with J gene TRBJ2-1; TRBD2 matches at 7 bases. The CDR3 sequence is 15 residues long. Per germline, CDR1 SGHTA and CDR2 FQGNSA. V was pared by 7 bases and J by 10 bases, with 16 bases of the junction left unmatched. CDR3 sequence: CASTLTRSGILEQFF. The CDR3, as DNA: TGTGCCAGCACTCTCACGCGGAGCGGGATACTAGAGCAGTTCTTC.

The chain uses TRBV4-3 and TRBJ2-6; 9 nucleotides line up with TRBD1. The J segment lost 0 bases and the V segment lost 6 bases, leaving 12 bases of the junction unmatched. The CDR3 contains 19 residues. Germline V lookup: CDR1 LGHNA, CDR2 YSLEER. The chain's CDR3 is CASSPQSGQGISGANVLTF. The CDR3 bases are TGCGCCAGCAGTCCGCAATCAGGACAGGGGATCTCTGGGGCCAACGTCCTGACTTTC.

This chain connects TRBV7-8 to TRBJ2-1; 7 nucleotides line up with TRBD2. CDR1 SGHVS and CDR2 FQNEAQ come from the germline V gene. The CDR3 spans 16 residues. V shed 1 base, J shed 1 base, and the junction held 4 bases outside the gene matches. The CDR3 bases are TGTGCCAGCAGCTTAGAAAGTAGCGGGTCCTACAATGAGCAGTTCTTC. Translating it yields CASSLESSGSYNEQFF.

The chain recombines TRBV29-1 with TRBJ2-3, with D perhaps matching TRBD2 (5 bases). Germline lookup yields CDR1 SQVTM and CDR2 ANQGSEA. The V and J ends lost 0 bases and 8 bases respectively, with 12 bases between them. The CDR3 runs to 13 residues. CDR3 bases: TGCAGCGTTGAAGAGAGGGAGAGAGGTACGCAGTATTTT. Amino acid sequence: CSVEERERGTQYF.

The chain employs TRBV6-5 and TRBJ1-2, with 8 bases fitting TRBD1. J lost 8 bases, V lost 6 bases, and 8 bases had no gene match. Per the germline V gene, CDR1 is MNHEY and CDR2 is SVGAGI. The CDR3 consists of 13 residues. The CDR3 sequence is CASSPTGGRGYTF. The CDR3 region has the DNA TGTGCCAGCAGCCCAACAGGGGGTAGAGGCTACACCTTC.

The table lists this clone with a count of one. The CDR3 DNA reads TGTGCCAGCAGCACACAGACAGTTAGCACAGATACGCAGTATTTT. Protein sequence: CASSTQTVSTDTQYF. The chain has TRBV7-9 and TRBJ2-3; D may be TRBD1 (5 bases). This CDR3 region has 15 residues. Germline V gene data show CDR1 as SEHNR and CDR2 as FQNEAQ (reference sequence). Deletions cut 5 bases from V and 0 bases from J, with 12 bases between.

The rearrangement links TRBV6-6 to TRBJ2-7; 13 bases are shared with TRBD2. Trimming removed 4 bases from V and 7 bases from J; junction bases left unmatched: 1. The CDR3 sequence is 13 residues long. Germline CDR1 MNHNY, CDR2 SVGAGI (reference sequence). CDR3 protein: CASSLTSGREQYF. The CDR3 DNA reads as TGTGCCAGCAGTTTGACTAGCGGGAGGGAGCAGTACTTC.

V is TRBV7-8 and J is TRBJ2-7, with a weak D call TRBD1 (6 bases). The CDR3 length is 14 residues. CDR1 is SGHVS and CDR2 is FQNEAQ in the germline V gene. V dropped 5 bases and J dropped 0 bases, with 11 bases sitting between them. The DNA for the CDR3 is TGTGCCAGCAGCCCGGACAGAGTCTCCTACGAGCAGTACTTC. Residues: CASSPDRVSYEQYF. Looking up the rest from reference TRBV7-8 and TRBJ2-7 gives the full variable domain: GAGVSQSPRYKVAKRGQDVALRCDPISGHVSLFWYQQALGQGPEFLTYFQNEAQLDKSGLPSDRFFAERPEGSVSTLKIQRTQQEDSAVYLCASSPDRVSYEQYFGPGTRLTVT.

V usage is TRBV9 and J usage is TRBJ2-7; 9 bases are a match to TRBD2. CDR1 SGDLS and CDR2 YYNGEE come from the germline V gene. Trimming at V came to 4 bases and at J to 5 bases, leaving 4 bases not matched to a gene. CDR3 length: 13 residues. The CDR3 DNA sequence: TGTGCCAGCAGCCCTAGCGGGACGCACGAGCAGTACTTC. It codes for CASSPSGTHEQYF.

CDR3 sequence: CASSQDRVRNAYEQYF. The DNA of the CDR3 is TGTGCCAGCAGCCAAGATAGAGTGAGAAACGCCTACGAGCAGTACTTC. The J gene is TRBJ2-7, the V gene TRBV3-1 (or the pseudogene TRBV3-2); D ambiguous. V lost 0 bases, J lost 2 bases, and 14 bases lay in between. Germline values: CDR1 LGHDT, CDR2 YNNKEL (reference sequence). There are 16 residues in the CDR3.

In the case of this clone: Compared with germline, one end of the junction differs, possibly owing to a read error. The gene calls are TRBV7-2 and TRBJ2-7; D unclear. This CDR3 contains 13 residues. CDR1 is SGHTA, CDR2 FQGNSA, per germline. CDR3 in amino acids: CASSPRNSDEQYF. CDR3 in DNA: TGTGCCAGCAGCCCCCGTAACTCCGACGAGCAGTACTTC.

This clone was recorded once. V and J are TRBV20-1 and TRBJ2-7; weak D call: TRBD1 (6 bases). Germline V lookup: CDR1 DFQATT, CDR2 SNEGSKA (reference sequence). The CDR3 covers 11 residues. With 6 bases removed from V and 5 bases from J, the gap between germline ends came to 11 bases. CDR3 amino acids: CSAIQGNEQYF. CDR3 DNA: TGCAGTGCCATACAGGGAAACGAGCAGTACTTC.

The rearrangement uses TRBV5-4 and TRBJ1-4; D is ambiguous. The germline V gene has CDR1 SGHNT and CDR2 YYREEE (reference sequence). The V end lost 5 bases, the J end lost 0 bases, and 17 bases lay between the germline ends. The CDR3 covers 17 residues. Here the CDR3 reads CASSSAHAGTTNEKLFF. The CDR3 DNA sequence: TGTGCCAGCAGTTCCGCCCATGCGGGCACAACTAATGAAAAACTGTTTTTT.

The J gene is TRBJ2-7, the V gene TRBV4-1, with TRBD1 matching 8 bases. The CDR3 spans 14 residues. Germline V gene data show CDR1 as MGHRA and CDR2 as YSYEKL. Trimming removed 1 base from V and 3 bases from J; junction bases left unmatched: 2. The DNA for the CDR3 is TGCGCCAGCAGCCAAGTAGGACAGGGCTACGAGCAGTACTTC. Translating it yields CASSQVGQGYEQYF.

The J gene is TRBJ1-5, the V gene TRBV6-2 or TRBV6-3, with a tentative D call TRBD1 (5 bases). The CDR3 totals 16 residues. The germline V and J ends were trimmed by 6 bases and 3 bases, with 18 bases remaining between them. Germline CDR1 is MNHEY and CDR2 is SVGEGT. The CDR3 DNA reads as TGTGCCAGCAGCCGGAGGGCCGGGGCCGACAATCAGCCCCAGCATTTT. It specifies CASSRRAGADNQPQHF.

The J gene is TRBJ2-5, the V gene TRBV18, with D possibly matching TRBD2 (6 bases). V was cut by 2 bases and J by 2 bases, with 9 bases left in between. The germline V gene encodes CDR1 KGHSH and CDR2 LQKENI. The CDR3 has 14 residues. In nucleotides, the CDR3 is TGTGCCAGCTCACCAGAACTAGCACAAGAGACCCAGTACTTC. Amino acids: CASSPELAQETQYF.

This sequence joins TRBV6-2 or TRBV6-3 and TRBJ1-6, with a possible D match to TRBD1 (5 bases). V shed 0 bases and J shed 7 bases, with 16 bases lying between them. The CDR3 sequence is 17 residues long. Germline lookup yields CDR1 MNHEY and CDR2 SVGEGT. Here the CDR3 DNA reads TGTGCCAGCAGTTACTCGAACTTCCAGGGAGGGAATTCACCCCTCCACTTT. This gives the protein CASSYSNFQGGNSPLHF.

The chain employs TRBV2 and TRBJ2-7; 10 nucleotides match TRBD1. This CDR3 is 14 amino acids long. With V trimmed by 7 bases and J by 3 bases, 6 bases remained unmatched. Germline assignment: CDR1 SNHLY and CDR2 FYNNEI. The CDR3 is CASTGQGGFYEQYF. The CDR3 DNA sequence: TGTGCCAGCACTGGACAGGGGGGGTTCTACGAGCAGTACTTC.

The CDR3 sequence: CASTVGGASNQPQHF. The CDR3, as DNA: TGTGCCAGTACGGTGGGAGGAGCGAGCAATCAGCCCCAGCATTTT. V usage is TRBV19 and J usage is TRBJ1-5; D gene ambiguous. V dropped 7 bases and J dropped 1 base, with 14 bases sitting between them. The CDR3 consists of 15 residues. Germline V gene data show CDR1 as LNHDA and CDR2 as SQIVND (reference sequence).

The CDR3 here is CASSQTRQGDNSPLHF. The CDR3 DNA is TGTGCCAGCAGCCAGACCCGACAGGGCGATAATTCACCCCTCCACTTT. V and J are TRBV3-1 (or the pseudogene TRBV3-2) and TRBJ1-6, with 7 bases aligning to TRBD1. The germline CDR1 and CDR2 sequences are LGHDT and YNNKEL (reference sequence). V was pared by 3 bases and J by 5 bases, with 7 bases of the junction left unmatched. The CDR3 contains 16 residues.

The chain joins TRBV7-8 to TRBJ2-7; tentatively, D is TRBD2 (5 bases). The CDR3 runs 16 residues. Trimming pared 5 bases from V and 0 bases from J, leaving 17 bases between. Germline CDR1 SGHVS, CDR2 FQNEAQ. CDR3 nucleotide sequence: TGTGCCAGCAGCAAAAACACCGGGCGGGCCTCCTACGAGCAGTACTTC. It encodes CASSKNTGRASYEQYF.

The rearrangement joins TRBV18 to TRBJ1-1; 7 bases fit TRBD1. The germline CDR1 and CDR2 sequences are KGHSH and LQKENI. Trimming cost V 6 bases and J 4 bases; bases outside gene matches: 8. The CDR3 covers 14 residues. The CDR3 region is CASSSQGVGTEAFF. The DNA of the CDR3 is TGTGCCAGCTCGTCTCAGGGGGTGGGCACTGAAGCTTTCTTT.

As concerns this clone: Relative to the germline gene, one junction end is altered; a read error may explain this. Other DNA variants within this sample encode the same CDR3. The chain couples TRBV10-2 to TRBJ2-2, with 7 bases matching TRBD2. The CDR3 runs to 15 residues. Germline V gene data show CDR1 as WSHSY and CDR2 as SAAADI. CDR3: CASTGGGSPLGELFF. The CDR3 DNA reads as TGTGCCAGCACGGGCGGCGGGAGCCCATTAGGGGAGCTGTTTTTT.

The chain employs TRBV6-5 and TRBJ1-5, with D possibly being TRBD1 (5 bases). This CDR3 contains 15 residues. V lost 6 bases and J 1 base, leaving 13 bases between the germline ends. Germline-derived CDR1 and CDR2 are MNHEY and SVGAGI. The CDR3 DNA sequence: TGTGCCAGCAGGAGGGACGGACTAAGCAATCAGCCCCAGCATTTT. It codes for CASRRDGLSNQPQHF.

The rearrangement joins TRBV6-5 to TRBJ2-5, with TRBD1 as a possible D gene (6 bases). The CDR3 consists of 13 residues. V was clipped by 6 bases and J by 6 bases, with 14 bases between them. Germline CDR1 and CDR2: MNHEY and SVGAGI. In DNA, the CDR3 is TGTGCCAGCAGCCCCCGGGACACCAAGACCCAGTACTTC. Protein: CASSPRDTKTQYF.

Here the CDR3 DNA reads TGTGCCTGGAGTAGAACCTTGACTAGCGACTACAATGAGCAGTTCTTC. Amino acids: CAWSRTLTSDYNEQFF. The chain couples TRBV30 to TRBJ2-1; the match to TRBD2 covers 8 bases. This CDR3 has 16 residues. The J segment lost 3 bases and the V segment lost 2 bases, leaving 9 bases of the junction unmatched. Germline V gene sequence: CDR1 GTSNPN, CDR2 SVGIG (reference sequence).